A single sample is the source of the 27 T cell receptor beta chains below, sequenced in a study of T cells in Graves' hyperthyroidism and ophthalmopathy. RNA transcripts served as the template for amplifying TCR beta CDR3 regions. Primed by the HTBI set, a first-round RT-PCR was run on the TCR CDR3. TCRdb reprocessed the multiplex PCR reads via MiXCR and lists one record per CDR3 protein. The sample lists approximately 420,000 distinct CDR3 sequences, around 15% occurring once. Sequencing used blood. The receptors derive from a woman in her late teens or twenties with Graves' hyperthyroidism.

V and J are TRBV11-2 and TRBJ2-3; D gene ambiguous. This CDR3 region has 13 residues. Per the germline V gene, CDR1 is SGHAT and CDR2 is FQNNGV. V was clipped by 1 base and J by 5 bases, with 7 bases between them. The CDR3, as DNA: TGTGCCAGCAGCTTAGGTGTCAAAGATACGCAGTATTTT. It is translated as CASSLGVKDTQYF.

This clonotype was seen many times. The chain links TRBV30 to TRBJ2-1; no clear D gene. This CDR3 region has 15 residues. Germline-derived CDR1 and CDR2 are GTSNPN and SVGIG (reference sequence). V shed 0 bases and J shed 0 bases, with 9 bases lying between them. The CDR3 protein is CAWSVGVRSYNEQFF. CDR3 DNA sequence: TGTGCCTGGAGTGTAGGCGTTCGCTCCTACAATGAGCAGTTCTTC.

This clonotype appeared a few times. The genes are TRBV5-1 and TRBJ2-1, with 14 bases aligning to TRBD2. V dropped 4 bases and J dropped 5; count of bases not matched to a gene: 11. The V gene's germline CDR1 is SGHRS and CDR2 YFSETQ. CDR3 length: 18 amino acids. CDR3 in amino acids: CASSRRLAGGPRNNEQFF. The CDR3 nucleotides are TGCGCCAGCAGCCGACGACTAGCGGGAGGGCCCCGTAACAATGAGCAGTTCTTC.

This clonotype was detected only a few times. The chain carries TRBV5-1 and TRBJ2-3; 9 bases agree with TRBD1. With V trimmed by 0 bases and J by 3 bases, 2 bases remained unmatched. The CDR3 spans 15 residues. CDR1 SGHRS and CDR2 YFSETQ come from the germline V gene. The CDR3 coding sequence is TGCGCCAGCAGCTTGGGGGACAGGGCGACAGATACGCAGTATTTT. As protein: CASSLGDRATDTQYF.

This clonotype was recorded at least ten times. The V gene is TRBV6-2 or TRBV6-3, the J gene TRBJ2-7; D possibly corresponds to TRBD1 (5 bases). Looked up from germline, CDR1 is MNHEY and CDR2 is SVGEGT. The CDR3 spans 17 residues. V was shortened by 0 bases and J by 2 bases, with 17 bases between the two germline ends. CDR3 sequence reads: CASSYSLRAAIPYEQYF. The CDR3 bases are TGTGCCAGCAGTTACTCACTCAGGGCCGCTATTCCCTACGAGCAGTACTTC.

There are many counts of this clonotype. The chain couples TRBV7-3 to TRBJ2-1; D perhaps matches TRBD2 (6 bases). Trimming removed 2 bases at V and 9 bases at J, with 8 bases between. The CDR3 loop spans 12 amino acids. Germline V CDR1 and CDR2: SGHTA, FQGTGA. The DNA of the CDR3 is TGTGCCAGCAGCTTAGGGGGGATTGAGCAGTTCTTC. It is translated as CASSLGGIEQFF.

About this clonotype: This may come from a read error, since a much larger clone is one base off. This CDR3 reads CASKPRNTEALF. As DNA, the CDR3 is TGTGCCAGTAAACCCAGGAACACTGAAGCTCTCTTT. The chain employs TRBV28 and TRBJ1-1, with D unresolved. Germline CDR1 and CDR2: MDHEN and SYDVKM. This CDR3 spans 12 amino acids.

This clonotype showed up many times. The chain has TRBV6-5 and TRBJ2-2, with a weak D call TRBD1 (6 bases). CDR1 and CDR2 (germline): MNHEY, SVGAGI. Trimming stripped 1 base from V and 5 bases from J, with 14 bases between. This CDR3 contains 16 residues. The CDR3 is CASSYWWGPPTGELFF. The CDR3 bases are TGTGCCAGCAGTTACTGGTGGGGGCCCCCGACCGGGGAGCTGTTTTTT.

This clonotype was counted between two and nine times. The genes are TRBV9 and TRBJ2-1; D gene ambiguous. V lost 2 bases and J lost 6, with 12 bases in between. The CDR3 is 14 amino acids. Germline CDR1 SGDLS, CDR2 YYNGEE. The CDR3 loop is CASSVRSSSNEQFF. In DNA, the CDR3 is TGTGCCAGCAGCGTCCGGTCTTCGTCCAATGAGCAGTTCTTC.

This clonotype was found many times. The V and J genes are TRBV20-1 and TRBJ2-7; D is undetermined. This CDR3 is 14 amino acids long. CDR1 and CDR2 from the germline V gene are DFQATT and SNEGSKA (reference sequence). The V gene lost 8 bases and the J gene lost 0 bases, with 17 bases spanning the gap. CDR3 nucleotides: TGCAGTCCTCTCAACATCCTGAGCTCCTACGAGCAGTACTTC. Translation: CSPLNILSSYEQYF.

This clonotype was counted many times. V is TRBV11-2 and J is TRBJ2-7; maybe TRBD1 (7 bases). This CDR3 region has 15 residues. Between the trimmed V and J ends, which lost 1 base and 5 bases, there was a span of 15 bases. The germline V gene encodes CDR1 SGHAT and CDR2 FQNNGV. The CDR3 coding sequence is TGTGCCAGCAGCTTAGCAATGACAGGGAGGAACGAGCAGTACTTC. Amino acid sequence: CASSLAMTGRNEQYF.

This clonotype showed up just a few times. The chain combines TRBV10-3 with TRBJ1-1; unclear D gene. The ends were cut back, 1 base at V and 1 base at J, with 7 bases in the middle. Germline V lookup: CDR1 ENHRY, CDR2 SYGVKD. The CDR3 is made up of 14 amino acids. CDR3 region: CAISEWAGNTEAFF. In DNA, the CDR3 is TGTGCCATCAGTGAGTGGGCAGGGAACACTGAAGCTTTCTTT.

This clonotype showed up many times. The rearrangement joins TRBV15 to TRBJ2-1; a possible D gene is TRBD1 (5 bases). Germline V lookup: CDR1 LNHNV, CDR2 YYDKDF (reference sequence). The CDR3 contains 14 residues. V lost 0 bases to trimming and J lost 4 bases, with 7 bases between them. The CDR3 region has the DNA TGTGCCACCAGCAGAGATTCAGGGTACAATGAGCAGTTCTTC. Translation gives CATSRDSGYNEQFF. Using reference TRBV15 and TRBJ2-1 for the parts outside the CDR3, the full variable domain is DAMVIQNPRYQVTQFGKPVTLSCSQTLNHNVMYWYQQKSSQAPKLLFHYYDKDFNNEADTPDNFQSRRPNTSFCFLDIRSPGLGDTAMYLCATSRDSGYNEQFFGPGTRLTVL.

This clonotype showed up just a few times. The chain carries TRBV27 and TRBJ2-1; 7 positions agree with TRBD1. The CDR3 runs to 15 residues. Germline CDR1 is MNHEY and CDR2 is SMNVEV (reference sequence). The ends lost 5 bases at V and 4 bases at J; junction bases unmatched: 8. The CDR3 reads CASSPTGQFYNEQFF. The CDR3 DNA reads TGTGCCAGCAGTCCAACGGGACAGTTTTACAATGAGCAGTTCTTC.

The chain joins TRBV19 to TRBJ2-5; 7 nucleotides agree with TRBD1. Germline CDR1 and CDR2: LNHDA and SQIVND (reference sequence). The CDR3 totals 14 residues. V was pared by 4 bases and J by 5 bases, with 7 bases of the junction left unmatched. In nucleotides, the CDR3 is TGTGCCAGTAGTAGAACAGGGGCCTGGGAGACCCAGTACTTC. Its protein is CASSRTGAWETQYF.

V is TRBV6-1 and J is TRBJ2-3; no clear D gene. The germline V and J ends were trimmed by 7 bases and 2 bases, with 10 bases remaining between them. Germline V gene sequence: CDR1 MNHNS, CDR2 SASEGT. CDR3 size: 13 residues. CDR3 in DNA: TGTGCCAGCAAAAAAGATACCACAGATACGCAGTATTTT. Encoded protein: CASKKDTTDTQYF.

The V call is TRBV19, the J call TRBJ2-5; D is undetermined. V lost 3 bases to trimming and J lost 5 bases, with 4 bases between them. Germline assignment: CDR1 LNHDA and CDR2 SQIVND (reference sequence). The CDR3 runs to 11 residues. For the CDR3, the DNA is TGTGCCAGTAGTATGAGTGAGACCCAGTACTTC. Protein sequence: CASSMSETQYF.

This clonotype occurred a few times. The V gene is TRBV24-1, the J gene TRBJ1-2; no reliable D call. The CDR3 is 12 residues long. Trimming left V 1 base short and J 5 bases short, with 4 bases between. CDR1 is KGHDR and CDR2 is SFDVKD in the germline V gene. CDR3 in amino acids: CATSDFQYGYTF. Here the CDR3 DNA reads TGTGCCACCAGTGATTTTCAATATGGCTACACCTTC.

This clonotype was counted only a few times. The chain combines TRBV6-1 with TRBJ1-3; D is perhaps TRBD1 (6 bases). The CDR3 is 13 amino acids. Trimming took off 7 bases at V and 4 bases at J, with 11 bases between the two ends. CDR1 is MNHNS, CDR2 SASEGT, per germline. CDR3 region: CASTRTAGNTIYF. CDR3 coding DNA: TGTGCCAGCACGAGGACAGCCGGAAACACCATATATTTT.

This clonotype was seen ten or more times. V gene TRBV20-1 combines with J gene TRBJ2-7; 7 positions match TRBD2. The CDR3 sequence is 13 residues long. CDR1 and CDR2 from the germline V gene are DFQATT and SNEGSKA (reference sequence). Trimming at V came to 6 bases and at J to 4 bases, leaving 9 bases not matched to a gene. CDR3 in DNA: TGCAGTGCCCTCGATAGCGGGTCGTACGAGCAGTACTTC. Protein sequence: CSALDSGSYEQYF.

The chain recombines TRBV30 with TRBJ1-6; no clear D. V lost 0 bases to trimming and J lost 9 bases, with 18 bases between them. The length of the CDR3 is 16 residues. Germline CDR1 is GTSNPN and CDR2 is SVGIG (reference sequence). The CDR3 spells CAWSVVGPLSGSPLHF. CDR3 bases: TGTGCCTGGAGTGTTGTAGGGCCTCTCAGCGGTTCACCCCTCCACTTT.

Only a few counts were recorded for this clonotype. This may stem from a read error, because a much larger clone lies one nucleotide away. The chain uses TRBV28 and TRBJ1-1; unclear D gene. The CDR3 length is 14 residues. The V gene lost 5 bases and the J gene lost 5 bases, with 15 bases spanning the gap. Germline-derived CDR1 and CDR2 are MDHEN and SYDVKM. CDR3 bases: TGTGCCAGCAGTCGCCTCATTCAGAGAACTGAAGCTTTCTTT. Translated: CASSRLIQRTEAFF.

Notes on this clonotype: This clone may be a read error of a much larger clone one base away. V and J are TRBV6-1 and TRBJ1-1; the D is unclear. Germline V lookup: CDR1 MNHNS, CDR2 SASEGT. This CDR3 spans 14 amino acids. The V gene lost 5 bases and the J gene lost 1 base, with 11 bases spanning the gap. The CDR3 nucleotides are TGTGCCAGCAGTTTCGTACAGACGAACACTGAAGCTTTCTTT. Translated: CASSFVQTNTEAFF.

This rearrangement joins TRBV6-2 or TRBV6-3 to TRBJ1-1; 8 nucleotides match TRBD1. This CDR3 is built from 14 residues. Trimming removed 7 bases from V and 7 bases from J; junction bases left unmatched: 11. The germline V gene encodes CDR1 MNHEY and CDR2 SVGEGT. Here the CDR3 reads CASTHSPGQVEAFF. The CDR3 DNA follows: TGTGCCAGCACCCATAGCCCGGGACAGGTTGAAGCTTTCTTT.

This clonotype was detected many times. The rearrangement joins TRBV5-8 to TRBJ2-1; TRBD2 agrees at 11 bases. J lost 9 bases, V lost 1 base, and 9 bases had no gene match. This CDR3 spans 16 amino acids. The germline V gene has CDR1 SGHTS and CDR2 YDEGEE. Written as DNA, the CDR3 is TGTGCCAGCAGCTTGAGACTAGCGGGAAGGGGAGGTGAGCAGTTCTTC. Translated: CASSLRLAGRGGEQFF.

This clonotype was recorded at least ten times. The V gene is TRBV24-1, the J gene TRBJ2-7, with D possibly called TRBD1 or TRBD2 (5 bases each). This CDR3 spans 14 amino acids. Germline V gene lookup returns CDR1 KGHDR and CDR2 SFDVKD. Between the trimmed V and J ends, which lost 4 bases and 2 bases, there was a span of 11 bases. The CDR3, as DNA: TGTGCCACCAGTGAAGCTGGGACCACCTACGAGCAGTACTTC. Its protein product is CATSEAGTTYEQYF.

This clonotype was counted between two and nine times. This chain links TRBV6-5 with TRBJ2-2, with D possibly TRBD2 on 5 matching bases. Germline assignment: CDR1 MNHEY and CDR2 SVGAGI. The CDR3 totals 17 residues. Trimming left V 0 bases short and J 3 bases short, with 14 bases between. CDR3 nucleotides: TGTGCCAGCAGTTACTCAGAGGCGTGGACTGACACCGGGGAGCTGTTTTTT. Protein sequence: CASSYSEAWTDTGELFF.